The subject of this entry is one T cell receptor beta chain. Reverse transcription of about 0.5 to 1 ug RNA was carried out with random hexamers. TCRdb reprocessed the immunoSEQ multiplex PCR reads with MiXCR, giving one entry per CDR3 protein. The table records roughly 150,000 distinct CDR3 sequences, roughly 96% of them present only once. CDR3 size: 14 residues. J lost 4 bases, V lost 3 bases, and 3 bases had no gene match. CDR1 LGHDT and CDR2 YNNKEL come from the germline V gene (reference sequence). These data come from a study of CD8 T cells in Susac syndrome. This chain joins TRBV3-1 and TRBJ2-1, with TRBD1 matching over 7 bases. Source material: CD4+ T cells from PBMCs. The receptor was derived from a human donor with Susac syndrome. In nucleotides, the CDR3 is TGTGCCAGCAGCCAGGGACAGACGTACAATGAGCAGTTCTTC. This gives the protein CASSQGQTYNEQFF.